These T cell receptor beta chains were read from a single sample in a study of cytomegalovirus exposure and HLA in healthy donors. Only in-frame clones appear in the TCRdb table, and some are missing; sequencing was by immunoSEQ multiplex PCR. The table lists 100,000 to 120,000 clones, 75% to 90% of them singletons. Specimen: PBMCs. Receptor source: a man between 35 and 55 years old in good health and CMV-seronegative. Each CDR3 is given with its conserved first and last residue. The D gene is left open where the match is weak. Rows give clone size only sometimes, using once, few, many, or a class for an expanded clone.

cdr3_aa: CAWISSQGWGEKLFF; cdr3_nt: TGTGCCTGGATTTCTTCACAGGGGTGGGGTGAAAAACTGTTTTTT; d_call: TRBD1; j_call: TRBJ1-4; clone_size: few; v_call: TRBV30
cdr3_aa: CASSYWSGGGEKLFF; cdr3_nt: TGTGCCAGCAGTTACTGGTCAGGCGGGGGAGAAAAACTGTTTTTT; d_call: NA; j_call: TRBJ1-4; clone_size: few; v_call: TRBV6-5
cdr3_aa: CAISEKGAEQPQHF; cdr3_nt: TGTGCCATCAGTGAAAAGGGGGCCGAGCAGCCCCAGCATTTT; d_call: TRBD1; j_call: TRBJ1-5; clone_size: few; v_call: TRBV10-3
cdr3_aa: CASSVAGQQTYEQYF; cdr3_nt: TGTGCCAGCAGCGTTGCGGGACAGCAAACCTACGAGCAGTACTTC; d_call: NA; j_call: TRBJ2-7; clone_size: NA; v_call: TRBV9
cdr3_aa: CASSFLPGGDETQYF; cdr3_nt: TGTGCCAGCAGCTTCCTCCCAGGGGGTGACGAGACCCAGTACTTC; d_call: TRBD1; j_call: TRBJ2-5; clone_size: once; v_call: TRBV5-6
cdr3_aa: CSVDKRVTGELFF; cdr3_nt: TGCAGCGTTGATAAGAGGGTCACCGGGGAGCTGTTTTTT; d_call: NA; j_call: TRBJ2-2; clone_size: NA; v_call: TRBV29-1
cdr3_aa: CASGLEPNTEAFF; cdr3_nt: TGTGCTAGTGGCCTCGAGCCGAACACTGAAGCTTTCTTT; d_call: NA; j_call: TRBJ1-1; clone_size: NA; v_call: TRBV12-5
cdr3_aa: CASSQGISYNSPLHF; cdr3_nt: TGTGCCAGCAGCCAGGGGATTTCCTATAATTCACCCCTCCACTTT; d_call: NA; j_call: TRBJ1-6; clone_size: NA; v_call: TRBV6-6
cdr3_aa: CASRRATNEKLFF; cdr3_nt: TGTGCCAGCAGGCGAGCAACTAATGAAAAACTGTTTTTT; d_call: NA; j_call: TRBJ1-4; clone_size: NA; v_call: TRBV28
cdr3_aa: CASSLTRGLSTDTQYF; cdr3_nt: TGTGCCAGCAGCCTCACCAGGGGTCTTAGCACAGATACGCAGTATTTT; d_call: NA; j_call: TRBJ2-3; clone_size: NA; v_call: TRBV2
cdr3_aa: CSVGLAGGKETQYF; cdr3_nt: TGCAGCGTTGGGCTAGCGGGGGGCAAAGAGACCCAGTACTTC; d_call: TRBD2; j_call: TRBJ2-5; clone_size: NA; v_call: TRBV29-1
cdr3_aa: CASSLGTGGSGELFF; cdr3_nt: TGTGCCAGCAGCCTCGGGACAGGGGGATCCGGGGAGCTGTTTTTT; d_call: TRBD1; j_call: TRBJ2-2; clone_size: few; v_call: TRBV7-3
cdr3_aa: CASSQGSIPNTEAFF; cdr3_nt: TGCGCCAGCAGCCAGGGATCCATTCCGAACACTGAAGCTTTCTTT; d_call: NA; j_call: TRBJ1-1; clone_size: NA; v_call: TRBV5-1
cdr3_aa: CASAVEKLFF; cdr3_nt: TGTGCCAGCGCGGTTGAAAAACTGTTTTTT; d_call: NA; j_call: TRBJ1-4; clone_size: NA; v_call: TRBV6-1
cdr3_aa: CASAQLGPRGSAGYTF; cdr3_nt: TGTGCCAGCGCTCAACTCGGACCGAGGGGGAGTGCGGGCTACACCTTC; d_call: NA; j_call: TRBJ1-2; clone_size: NA; v_call: TRBV28
cdr3_aa: CASSEWGGLYGYTF; cdr3_nt: TGTGCCAGCAGTGAATGGGGGGGCCTCTATGGCTACACCTTC; d_call: NA; j_call: TRBJ1-2; clone_size: few; v_call: TRBV25-1
cdr3_aa: CASSSNREPLHF; cdr3_nt: TGTGCCAGCAGCTCAAACAGGGAACCCCTCCACTTT; d_call: NA; j_call: TRBJ1-6; clone_size: NA; v_call: TRBV7-2
cdr3_aa: CASSREDRVGDTQYF; cdr3_nt: TGCGCCAGCAGCCGGGAGGACAGGGTGGGAGATACGCAGTATTTT; d_call: NA; j_call: TRBJ2-3; clone_size: NA; v_call: TRBV5-1
cdr3_aa: CASSSDGSSAQHF; cdr3_nt: TGTGCCAGCAGCTCCGACGGGTCTTCGGCCCAGCATTTT; d_call: NA; j_call: TRBJ1-5; clone_size: NA; v_call: TRBV7-2
cdr3_aa: CASTNPRKNEQYF; cdr3_nt: TGTGCCAGCACCAACCCTAGAAAGAACGAGCAGTACTTC; d_call: NA; j_call: TRBJ2-7; clone_size: NA; v_call: TRBV5-4
cdr3_aa: CASSYRGGDEKLFF; cdr3_nt: TGTGCCAGCAGTTACCGGGGGGGGGATGAAAAACTGTTTTTT; d_call: NA; j_call: TRBJ1-4; clone_size: NA; v_call: TRBV6-5
cdr3_aa: CASSLDRKTEAFF; cdr3_nt: TGCGCCAGCAGCTTGGACAGGAAGACTGAAGCTTTCTTT; d_call: NA; j_call: TRBJ1-1; clone_size: NA; v_call: TRBV5-1
cdr3_aa: CASKKGALDYNEQFF; cdr3_nt: TGTGCCAGCAAGAAAGGGGCCCTGGACTACAATGAGCAGTTCTTC; d_call: NA; j_call: TRBJ2-1; clone_size: NA; v_call: TRBV6-5
cdr3_aa: CAGSEAVASGLYEQYF; cdr3_nt: TGTGCCGGCAGTGAAGCCGTGGCTAGCGGGCTATACGAGCAGTACTTC; d_call: TRBD2; j_call: TRBJ2-7; clone_size: NA; v_call: TRBV6-1
cdr3_aa: CASKQEVSTDTQYF; cdr3_nt: TGCGCCAGCAAGCAGGAGGTTAGCACAGATACGCAGTATTTT; d_call: NA; j_call: TRBJ2-3; clone_size: NA; v_call: TRBV5-1
cdr3_aa: CASSIDLETYEQYF; cdr3_nt: TGTGCCAGTAGTATAGATCTGGAGACCTACGAGCAGTACTTC; d_call: NA; j_call: TRBJ2-7; clone_size: NA; v_call: TRBV19
cdr3_aa: CASSQERAGGSYEQYF; cdr3_nt: TGCGCCAGCAGCCAAGAGAGGGCAGGGGGCTCCTACGAGCAGTACTTC; d_call: TRBD1; j_call: TRBJ2-7; clone_size: NA; v_call: TRBV4-3
cdr3_aa: CASSPASTRSSPLHF; cdr3_nt: TGCGCCAGCAGCCCGGCTTCTACGAGGAGTTCACCCCTCCACTTT; d_call: NA; j_call: TRBJ1-6; clone_size: NA; v_call: TRBV5-1
cdr3_aa: CSVEDSIYGYTF; cdr3_nt: TGCAGCGTTGAGGACAGTATTTATGGCTACACCTTC; d_call: NA; j_call: TRBJ1-2; clone_size: NA; v_call: TRBV29-1
cdr3_aa: CASSAGQGAYEQYF; cdr3_nt: TGTGCCAGCAGTGCGGGACAGGGGGCTTACGAGCAGTACTTC; d_call: TRBD1; j_call: TRBJ2-7; clone_size: NA; v_call: TRBV6-1
cdr3_aa: CASSLPTAGQNTEAFF; cdr3_nt: TGTGCCAGCAGTTTGCCGACAGCGGGACAGAACACTGAAGCTTTCTTT; d_call: NA; j_call: TRBJ1-1; clone_size: NA; v_call: TRBV28
cdr3_aa: CASSLRQGTNTQYF; cdr3_nt: TGTGCCAGCAGCTTAAGACAGGGAACCAATACGCAGTATTTT; d_call: TRBD1; j_call: TRBJ2-3; clone_size: NA; v_call: TRBV7-6
cdr3_aa: CSVVRQETQYF; cdr3_nt: TGCAGCGTTGTTCGCCAAGAGACCCAGTACTTC; d_call: NA; j_call: TRBJ2-5; clone_size: few; v_call: TRBV29-1
cdr3_aa: CASSAASGGAGEQYF; cdr3_nt: TGCGCCAGCAGCGCGGCTAGCGGGGGGGCGGGGGAGCAGTACTTC; d_call: TRBD2; j_call: TRBJ2-7; clone_size: NA; v_call: TRBV5-1